The rows below give T cell receptor beta chains drawn from one sample of a study of control samples from healthy donors and cancer patients. Some clones are missing from TCRdb's copy, which holds only in-frame ones; the method was immunoSEQ multiplex PCR. The sample shows 150,000 to 200,000 clones, about 91% of them seen only once. Sequenced input: blood. The receptors come from a young woman in good health. The CDR3 runs from the conserved cysteine through the conserved F or W. D genes are given only for firm matches. Only some rows state a clone size, as once, few, many or a class for expanded clones.

j_gene: TRBJ2-1
d_gene: -
v_gene: TRBV9
abundance: -
CDR3nt: TGTGCCAGCAGCGTAGGGGACGGGAGCGAGCAGTTCTTC
CDR3aa: CASSVGDGSEQFF

j_gene: TRBJ2-1
d_gene: TRBD1
v_gene: TRBV4-1
abundance: -
CDR3nt: TGCGCCAGCAGCCCCGGACAGGGGTCCTACAATGAGCAGTTCTTC
CDR3aa: CASSPGQGSYNEQFF

j_gene: TRBJ1-1
d_gene: -
v_gene: TRBV11-2
abundance: -
CDR3nt: TGTGCCAGCAGCTTAGTTGACAGGCGGACTGAAGCTTTCTTT
CDR3aa: CASSLVDRRTEAFF

j_gene: TRBJ1-5
d_gene: -
v_gene: TRBV7-9
abundance: -
CDR3nt: TGTGCCAGCACCCCAAATCAGCCCCAGCATTTT
CDR3aa: CASTPNQPQHF

j_gene: TRBJ2-1
d_gene: -
v_gene: TRBV5-4
abundance: -
CDR3nt: TGTGCCAGCAGCTTGCAACCGGACAATGAGCAGTTCTTC
CDR3aa: CASSLQPDNEQFF

j_gene: TRBJ2-1
d_gene: TRBD2
v_gene: TRBV5-8
abundance: -
CDR3nt: TGTGCCAGCAGCTTGAGCGGGAGGAGCCATGAGCAGTTCTTC
CDR3aa: CASSLSGRSHEQFF

j_gene: TRBJ2-7
d_gene: TRBD2
v_gene: TRBV3-1/TRBV3-2
abundance: once
CDR3nt: TGTGCCAGCAGCCCCCGATGGGCTAGCGGGAGTCTGTACGAGCAGTACTTC
CDR3aa: CASSPRWASGSLYEQYF

j_gene: TRBJ2-7
d_gene: TRBD1
v_gene: TRBV18
abundance: -
CDR3nt: TGTGCCAGCTCACCAGGGACAGACACCTACGAGCAGTACTTC
CDR3aa: CASSPGTDTYEQYF

j_gene: TRBJ2-1
d_gene: -
v_gene: TRBV6-4
abundance: -
CDR3nt: TGTGCCAGCAGTGACTCCGTCAATGAGCAGTTCTTC
CDR3aa: CASSDSVNEQFF

j_gene: TRBJ1-2
d_gene: -
v_gene: TRBV25-1
abundance: -
CDR3nt: TGTGCCAGCAGTGAAACAAGACAGGCTGGGGGCTACACCTTC
CDR3aa: CASSETRQAGGYTF

j_gene: TRBJ1-2
d_gene: -
v_gene: TRBV6-5
abundance: once
CDR3nt: TGTGCCAGCAGACCATTGACAGCTAACTATGGCTACACCTTC
CDR3aa: CASRPLTANYGYTF

j_gene: TRBJ2-5
d_gene: TRBD1
v_gene: TRBV11-3
abundance: -
CDR3nt: TGTGCCAGCAGCCCAAGACAGGGAAGGGAGACCCAGTACTTC
CDR3aa: CASSPRQGRETQYF

j_gene: TRBJ1-2
d_gene: -
v_gene: TRBV15
abundance: -
CDR3nt: TGTGCCACCACCACGGGGGGCAGGGGCTCTTCCCATGGCTACACCTTC
CDR3aa: CATTTGGRGSSHGYTF

j_gene: TRBJ2-2
d_gene: TRBD1
v_gene: TRBV5-1
abundance: many
CDR3nt: TGCGCCAGCAGCTTGGCGCGGGACAGGGGGCTCGGGGAGCTGTTTTTT
CDR3aa: CASSLARDRGLGELFF

j_gene: TRBJ1-2
d_gene: TRBD1
v_gene: TRBV5-1
abundance: -
CDR3nt: TGCGCCAGCAGCTTGGGGGGACAGGCTGGGGACTATGGCTACACCTTC
CDR3aa: CASSLGGQAGDYGYTF

j_gene: TRBJ2-5
d_gene: TRBD1
v_gene: TRBV6-5
abundance: -
CDR3nt: TGTGCCAGCAGTTACGGGACAGGGGGAGAGACCCAGTACTTC
CDR3aa: CASSYGTGGETQYF

j_gene: TRBJ2-3
d_gene: TRBD2
v_gene: TRBV29-1
abundance: -
CDR3nt: TGCAGCGTTGATCCTACTAGCGGGTATACAGATACGCAGTATTTT
CDR3aa: CSVDPTSGYTDTQYF

j_gene: TRBJ2-5
d_gene: -
v_gene: TRBV10-3
abundance: -
CDR3nt: TGTGCCATCAGCGGTGGACAAGAGACCCAGTACTTC
CDR3aa: CAISGGQETQYF

j_gene: TRBJ2-5
d_gene: TRBD1
v_gene: TRBV15
abundance: -
CDR3nt: TGTGCCACCAGCAGGACTGGGACAGGAGAGACCCAGTACTTC
CDR3aa: CATSRTGTGETQYF

j_gene: TRBJ2-1
d_gene: TRBD1
v_gene: TRBV4-1
abundance: -
CDR3nt: TGCGCCAGCAGCCAAGAAGGCAGGGGGCGATACAATGAGCAGTTCTTC
CDR3aa: CASSQEGRGRYNEQFF

j_gene: TRBJ1-1
d_gene: -
v_gene: TRBV27
abundance: -
CDR3nt: TGTGCCAGCAGCTTGGGATGGTCGGGCACTGAAGCTTTCTTT
CDR3aa: CASSLGWSGTEAFF

j_gene: TRBJ2-5
d_gene: -
v_gene: TRBV4-1
abundance: once
CDR3nt: TGCGCCAGCAGCCAAGAGGGGGGTGGGCAAGAGACCCAGTACTTC
CDR3aa: CASSQEGGGQETQYF

j_gene: TRBJ1-5
d_gene: -
v_gene: TRBV19
abundance: once
CDR3nt: TGTGCCAGTAGTACCAGGCGGGATCAGCCCCAGCATTTT
CDR3aa: CASSTRRDQPQHF

j_gene: TRBJ1-5
d_gene: -
v_gene: TRBV5-6
abundance: -
CDR3nt: TGTGCCAGCAGCTTCCGGGGAACCGCCCAGCATTTT
CDR3aa: CASSFRGTAQHF

j_gene: TRBJ2-1
d_gene: -
v_gene: TRBV7-9
abundance: -
CDR3nt: TGTGCCAGCAGCTTAATTAGGGATGAGCAGTTCTTC
CDR3aa: CASSLIRDEQFF

j_gene: TRBJ1-6
d_gene: -
v_gene: TRBV6-5
abundance: -
CDR3nt: -
CDR3aa: CASILGAYYNSPLHF